These 14 T cell receptor beta chains were all obtained from the same sample, sequenced in a study of OX40 agonist ivuxolimab in advanced cancers. Only in-frame clones appear in the TCRdb table, and some are missing; sequencing was by immunoSEQ multiplex PCR. The table records 95,000 to 150,000 clones, 85% to 95% of them present only once. This sample comprised CD4+ or CD8+ T cells sorted from blood, obtained in a trial of the OX40 agonist ivuxolimab. These receptors were taken from an adult with an advanced solid tumor such as melanoma, head and neck, liver or kidney cancer.

The rearrangement links TRBV6-5 to TRBJ1-1; 7 nucleotides align to TRBD1. V dropped 0 bases and J dropped 0; count of bases not matched to a gene: 4. CDR1 is MNHEY and CDR2 is SVGAGI in the germline V gene. CDR3 length: 16 residues. CDR3: CASSYSTGVVNTEAFF. The DNA for the CDR3 is TGTGCCAGCAGTTACTCAACAGGGGTGGTGAACACTGAAGCTTTCTTT.

This sequence joins TRBV18 and TRBJ2-7, with D possibly being TRBD1 (6 bases). The V gene lost 6 bases and the J gene lost 0 bases, with 12 bases spanning the gap. The CDR3 length is 14 residues. CDR1 is KGHSH, CDR2 LQKENI, per germline. CDR3 nucleotides: TGTGCCAGCTCCTCACCGACAGGCTCCTACGAGCAGTACTTC. It yields the protein CASSSPTGSYEQYF.

The chain recombines TRBV7-3 with TRBJ2-5; the D gene is possibly TRBD2 (6 bases). Germline V gene lookup returns CDR1 SGHTA and CDR2 FQGTGA. CDR3 length equals 14 residues. V lost 0 bases and J 5 bases, leaving 10 bases between the germline ends. DNA for the CDR3: TGTGCCAGCAGCTTAACTGGAGGGATGGAGACCCAGTACTTC. This sequence encodes CASSLTGGMETQYF.

The J gene is TRBJ2-2, the V gene TRBV6-5; possible D gene TRBD1, 5 bases. The length of the CDR3 is 16 residues. The V gene's germline CDR1 is MNHEY and CDR2 SVGAGI. V lost 4 bases and J 4 bases, leaving 16 bases between the germline ends. This chain's CDR3 is CASSFRGAGGTGELFF. As DNA, the CDR3 is TGTGCCAGCAGTTTTCGTGGGGCCGGCGGCACCGGGGAGCTGTTTTTT.

This chain uses TRBV28 with TRBJ2-1; 11 nucleotides line up with TRBD2. Trimming removed 10 bases from V and 5 bases from J; junction bases left unmatched: 19. Germline V gene data show CDR1 as MDHEN and CDR2 as SYDVKM. This CDR3 has 18 amino acids. This CDR3 reads CATSVSRTSGGRDNEQFF. CDR3 DNA sequence: TGTGCCACCTCAGTAAGTCGCACTAGCGGGGGACGGGACAATGAGCAGTTCTTC.

The gene calls are TRBV7-6 and TRBJ1-1; D unclear. CDR3 length equals 13 residues. CDR1 and CDR2 from the germline V gene are SGHVS and FNYEAQ. V was trimmed by 2 bases and J by 0 bases, leaving 4 bases between them. The CDR3 nucleotides are TGTGCCAGCAGCTTAAGGCTGAACACTGAAGCTTTCTTT. The encoded protein is CASSLRLNTEAFF.

The V call is TRBV4-1, the J call TRBJ1-1; 8 positions agree with TRBD1. Germline V gives CDR1 MGHRA, CDR2 YSYEKL. J was trimmed by 0 bases and V by 2 bases; bases with no gene match: 8. The length of the CDR3 is 17 residues. CDR3 region: CASSQKGRGLMNTEAFF. CDR3 nucleotide sequence: TGCGCCAGCAGCCAAAAAGGCAGGGGGCTAATGAACACTGAAGCTTTCTTT.

V usage is TRBV4-2 and J usage is TRBJ2-5; 9 bases map to TRBD2. CDR1 is LGHNA and CDR2 is YNFKEQ in the germline V gene. V shed 2 bases, J shed 1 base, and the junction held 11 bases outside the gene matches. CDR3 length: 18 amino acids. The CDR3: CASSQLRGLAGIQETQYF. DNA for the CDR3: TGTGCCAGCAGCCAACTTCGGGGGCTAGCGGGAATCCAAGAGACCCAGTACTTC.

The chain has TRBV5-4 and TRBJ2-7; 10 nucleotides line up with TRBD1. The length of the CDR3 is 15 residues. Germline V gene data show CDR1 as SGHNT and CDR2 as YYREEE (reference sequence). V lost 3 bases and J lost 1; bases outside the gene matches: 4. The CDR3 loop is CASSWDRGLSYEQYF. The CDR3 bases are TGTGCCAGCAGCTGGGACAGGGGCTTATCCTACGAGCAGTACTTC.

The chain uses TRBV9 and TRBJ1-2; 9 bases line up with TRBD1. The germline V gene has CDR1 SGDLS and CDR2 YYNGEE. The length of the CDR3 is 15 residues. V shed 3 bases and J 6 bases; nucleotides not matched to a gene: 9. CDR3 loop: CASSAGDRAGDGYTF. The CDR3, as DNA: TGTGCCAGCAGCGCAGGGGACAGGGCGGGTGATGGCTACACCTTC.

Regarding this clone: This CDR3 is also generated by other DNA sequences in the sample. The rearrangement links TRBV29-1 to TRBJ2-5, with D possibly matching TRBD1 (5 bases). Trimming took off 0 bases at V and 2 bases at J, with 13 bases between the two ends. The germline gives CDR1 SQVTM, CDR2 ANQGSEA. The CDR3 is 15 residues long. CDR3 nucleotides: TGCAGCGTTGAAGATTCAGGGTTCTATCAAGAGACCCAGTACTTC. Translation gives CSVEDSGFYQETQYF.

This clone was found once. The V and J genes are TRBV19 and TRBJ2-1; 11 bases fit TRBD2. CDR1 and CDR2 (germline): LNHDA, SQIVND (reference sequence). The CDR3 contains 16 residues. The V segment lost 5 bases and the J segment 4 bases; nucleotides outside the gene matches: 7. CDR3 protein: CASSPPSGGSYNEQFF. In DNA, the CDR3 is TGTGCCAGTAGTCCACCTAGCGGGGGGTCGTACAATGAGCAGTTCTTC.

This chain uses TRBV7-8 with TRBJ2-7, with D tentatively TRBD2 (7 bases). The CDR3 is 16 residues long. Germline V gene data show CDR1 as SGHVS and CDR2 as FQNEAQ. V gave up 5 bases and J gave up 2 bases, with 19 bases separating them. Written as DNA, the CDR3 is TGTGCCAGCAGCCCCTCCCCGAGGGGGGGCACCTACGAGCAGTACTTC. Its protein is CASSPSPRGGTYEQYF.

This chain joins TRBV5-1 and TRBJ1-3, with D perhaps matching TRBD1 (5 bases). The CDR3 has 14 residues. Germline CDR1 SGHRS, CDR2 YFSETQ. V lost 4 bases and J lost 4, with 12 bases in between. In DNA form, the CDR3 reads TGCGCCAGCAGCCCTTCCGGGACGGGAAACACCATATATTTT. Protein: CASSPSGTGNTIYF.